This T cell receptor (beta chain) was obtained from a study of T cell changes during pregnancy in multiple sclerosis. Measured with immunoSEQ multiplex PCR; TCRdb has only the in-frame clones, and not every one. The sample has 57,000 or so clones, 85% to 95% seen once. The V segment lost 11 bases and the J segment 2 bases; nucleotides outside the gene matches: 5. Germline CDR1 and CDR2: SNHLY and FYNNEI. The CDR3 totals 12 residues. The source of this sequence is a female donor in good health, enrolled as a control in a pregnancy study. The source was peripheral blood, collected after pregnancy. This sequence joins TRBV2 and TRBJ2-7; TRBD1 aligns across 8 bases. CDR3 nucleotide sequence: TGTGCCTTGGACAGGGTACCCTACGAGCAGTACTTC. This translates into CALDRVPYEQYF. Full variable domain (outside the CDR3, taken from reference TRBV2 and TRBJ2-7): EPEVTQTPSHQVTQMGQEVILRCVPISNHLYFYWYRQILGQKVEFLVSFYNNEISEKSEIFDDQFSVERPDGSNFTLKIRSTKLEDSAMYFCALDRVPYEQYFGPGTRLTVT.